The rows below give T cell receptor beta chains drawn from one sample of a study of cytomegalovirus exposure and HLA in healthy donors. Libraries were prepared by immunoSEQ multiplex PCR; TCRdb keeps only in-frame clonotypes and omits some of them. The sample carries some 120,000 clones, 70% to 80% recorded once. Input material: PBMCs. These receptors were obtained from a man aged 18 to 29 in good health and CMV-seronegative. Both conserved end residues are part of each CDR3. Each record gives: J gene, V gene, CDR3 protein.

J gene: NA
V gene: TRBV7-3
CDR3 protein: CASSPWAGGSYEQYF

J gene: TRBJ2-7
V gene: TRBV27
CDR3 protein: CASSLGFGGDYEQYF

J gene: TRBJ2-3
V gene: TRBV10-3
CDR3 protein: CAIASGTSTDTQYF

J gene: TRBJ2-1
V gene: TRBV19
CDR3 protein: CASSMVRTLVDEQFF

J gene: TRBJ2-4
V gene: TRBV27
CDR3 protein: CASSPEAGGEAKNIQYF

J gene: TRBJ1-5
V gene: TRBV19
CDR3 protein: CASSSQGPSFGQPQHF

J gene: TRBJ1-3
V gene: TRBV6-5
CDR3 protein: CASSRSGQGGNTIYF

J gene: TRBJ2-2
V gene: TRBV14
CDR3 protein: CASRRGGAGELFF

J gene: TRBJ1-1
V gene: TRBV20-1
CDR3 protein: CSASYSRAFF

J gene: TRBJ1-2
V gene: TRBV28
CDR3 protein: CASSPPGHQGDGYTF

J gene: TRBJ1-2
V gene: TRBV6-1
CDR3 protein: CASSEARGAGGYTF

J gene: NA
V gene: TRBV4-3
CDR3 protein: CASSQDRPYEQYF

J gene: TRBJ2-2
V gene: TRBV7-9
CDR3 protein: CASRESGMNTGELFF

J gene: TRBJ2-1
V gene: TRBV4-3
CDR3 protein: CASSQERTFDNEQFF

J gene: TRBJ1-5
V gene: TRBV4-2
CDR3 protein: CASSQDRGLINQPQHF

J gene: TRBJ2-5
V gene: TRBV7-6
CDR3 protein: CASSLLLAGVETQYF

J gene: TRBJ1-1
V gene: TRBV30
CDR3 protein: CAWSRGAPRDTFF

J gene: TRBJ2-3
V gene: TRBV19
CDR3 protein: CASSIGVAGHADTQYF

J gene: TRBJ2-3
V gene: TRBV7-8
CDR3 protein: CASSLKTGLDTQYF

J gene: TRBJ2-1
V gene: TRBV9
CDR3 protein: CASSPTGGSGAYNEQFF

J gene: TRBJ2-1
V gene: TRBV19
CDR3 protein: CASSVQGAEQFF

J gene: TRBJ2-1
V gene: TRBV29-1
CDR3 protein: CSAAGLASYNEQFF

J gene: TRBJ2-7
V gene: TRBV19
CDR3 protein: CASRSEGLPFYEQYF

J gene: TRBJ1-5
V gene: TRBV28
CDR3 protein: CASSLRTGGGDQPQHF

J gene: TRBJ2-2
V gene: TRBV7-3
CDR3 protein: CASSLQSGATGELFF

J gene: TRBJ2-2
V gene: TRBV11-2
CDR3 protein: CASRTSGINTGELFF

J gene: TRBJ2-3
V gene: TRBV30
CDR3 protein: CAWSGLAADTQYF

J gene: TRBJ1-6
V gene: TRBV30
CDR3 protein: CAWTAGTGSNSPLHF

J gene: TRBJ1-2
V gene: TRBV7-9
CDR3 protein: CASSFADPHGGYTF

J gene: TRBJ2-7
V gene: TRBV28
CDR3 protein: CASSSGGGAHHEQYF

J gene: TRBJ2-1
V gene: TRBV7-9
CDR3 protein: CASSPIPATVNEQFF

J gene: TRBJ2-7
V gene: TRBV28
CDR3 protein: CASSFGGRGQYF

J gene: TRBJ2-1
V gene: TRBV7-8
CDR3 protein: CASSSPTGALDEQFF

J gene: TRBJ2-7
V gene: TRBV5-1
CDR3 protein: CASSHPALAGVDSYEQYF

J gene: TRBJ1-1
V gene: TRBV5-1
CDR3 protein: CASSSQGNTEAFF

J gene: TRBJ2-3
V gene: TRBV5-5
CDR3 protein: CASSQVLANGIDTQYF

J gene: TRBJ1-2
V gene: TRBV6-5
CDR3 protein: CASRPRDRIYGYTF

J gene: TRBJ2-3
V gene: TRBV6-5
CDR3 protein: CASSGQGLRQYF

J gene: TRBJ2-1
V gene: TRBV18
CDR3 protein: CASSPQGVAYNEQFF

J gene: TRBJ1-5
V gene: TRBV29-1
CDR3 protein: CSAGTGGGQPQHF

J gene: TRBJ2-1
V gene: TRBV7-2
CDR3 protein: CASSLTSGRHNEQFF

J gene: TRBJ2-7
V gene: TRBV5-8
CDR3 protein: CASTLAGVWEQYF

J gene: TRBJ1-2
V gene: TRBV19
CDR3 protein: CASSASQGPGVGYTF